This record covers a single T cell receptor (beta chain). Its specificity is not known. The ends lost 3 bases at V and 6 bases at J; junction bases unmatched: 4. Germline V gene lookup returns CDR1 MDHEN and CDR2 SYDVKM. The CDR3 totals 15 residues. The sample belongs to a study of follicular helper T cells after annual influenza vaccination. Time point here: 2013-2014 season, 7 days after vaccination. Produced via immunoSEQ multiplex PCR; TCRdb's table is partial and in-frame only. The table has about 9,900 clones, 80% to 85% seen once; the top ten hold around 0.57%. General study results and limits: Each annual vaccination recalled recurring oligoclonal ICOS+CD38+ cTfh clonotypes.

The receptor was derived from an adult who received the influenza vaccine. The sequencing used CXCR5- memory CD4+ T cells sorted from blood, collected 7 days after influenza vaccination. The chain links TRBV28 to TRBJ2-4; 11 bases match TRBD2. The CDR3 bases are TGTGCCAGCAGTTTCCTAGCGGGAGGAGGAAACATTCAGTACTTC. Translation gives CASSFLAGGGNIQYF. Complete variable domain (other parts from reference TRBV28 and TRBJ2-4): DVKVTQSSRYLVKRTGEKVFLECVQDMDHENMFWYRQDPGLGLRLIYFSYDVKMKEKGDIPEGYSVSREKKERFSLILESASTNQTSMYLCASSFLAGGGNIQYFGAGTRLSVL.